These T cell receptor beta chains were read from a single sample in a study of identical twins. One entry per CDR3 protein results from TCRdb running MiXCR on the 5' RACE reads. The repertoire holds about 530,000 distinct CDR3 sequences, with roughly 15% as singletons. These sequences were also reported in another study, on yellow fever vaccine responses in identical twins.

Material: CD4+ T cells sorted from blood. These receptors originate from a woman younger than 35 in good health. Both conserved end residues are part of each CDR3.

j_gene: TRBJ2-7; v_gene: TRBV3-1; len: 19; CDR3aa: CASSQETGLQGQGWYVQYF
j_gene: TRBJ1-2; v_gene: TRBV5-1; len: 14; CDR3aa: CASSFSGTNYGYTF
j_gene: TRBJ2-2; v_gene: TRBV5-1; len: 16; CDR3aa: CASSPDRGRGAGELFF
j_gene: TRBJ2-5; v_gene: TRBV6-1; len: 14; CDR3aa: CASTDSTGRETQYF
j_gene: TRBJ2-1; v_gene: TRBV20-1; len: 15; CDR3aa: CSARDWASSYNEQFF
j_gene: TRBJ2-6; v_gene: TRBV24-1; len: 15; CDR3aa: CAIGQAWSGANVLTF
j_gene: TRBJ2-7; v_gene: TRBV20-1; len: 13; CDR3aa: CSASTGSGYEQYF
j_gene: TRBJ2-1; v_gene: TRBV15; len: 15; CDR3aa: CATGRGEGSYNEQFF
j_gene: TRBJ2-2; v_gene: TRBV5-1; len: 16; CDR3aa: CASSLGSTGLAGELFF
j_gene: TRBJ2-7; v_gene: TRBV20-1; len: 12; CDR3aa: CSVDGRDYEQYF
j_gene: TRBJ2-7; v_gene: TRBV20-1; len: 14; CDR3aa: CSARPPGQPYEQYF